The 25 T cell receptor beta chains presented below share a single source sample, sequenced in a study of OX40 agonist ivuxolimab in advanced cancers. Produced via immunoSEQ multiplex PCR; TCRdb's table is partial and in-frame only. The sample lists 15,000 to 20,000 clones; 73% were seen once. The sample in question was CD4+ or CD8+ T cells sorted from blood, obtained in a trial of the OX40 agonist ivuxolimab. The receptors were sampled from an adult with an advanced solid tumor such as melanoma, head and neck, liver or kidney cancer.

V gene TRBV25-1 combines with J gene TRBJ2-2; D remains ambiguous. Germline V gene lookup returns CDR1 MGHDK and CDR2 SYGVNS. With 7 bases removed from V and 5 bases from J, the gap between germline ends came to 11 bases. The CDR3 contains 13 residues. The CDR3 sequence is CASTNKATGELFF. The CDR3, as DNA: TGTGCCAGCACCAACAAGGCAACCGGGGAGCTGTTTTTT.

A single count supports this clone. The chain is built from TRBV4-3 and TRBJ1-1, with 7 bases aligning to TRBD1. CDR3 size: 15 residues. Germline V lookup: CDR1 LGHNA, CDR2 YSLEER. V was clipped by 4 bases and J by 3 bases; unmatched bases: 8. CDR3: CASSPHRGADTEAFF. CDR3 coding DNA: TGCGCCAGCAGCCCCCACAGGGGCGCGGACACTGAAGCTTTCTTT.

This chain links TRBV30 with TRBJ2-5; no clear D gene. CDR3 length: 13 amino acids. Trimming removed 4 bases at V and 3 bases at J, with 12 bases between. Germline V gene data show CDR1 as GTSNPN and CDR2 as SVGIG (reference sequence). The CDR3: CAWTTGYKETQYF. CDR3 bases: TGTGCCTGGACCACGGGCTACAAAGAGACCCAGTACTTC.

The CDR3 bases are TGTGCCAGCAGCGTAGCAGGAGGGGGGCACACTGAAGCTTTCTTT. Amino acids: CASSVAGGGHTEAFF. J is TRBJ1-1 and V is TRBV9, with a possible D match to TRBD1 (6 bases). Germline V lookup: CDR1 SGDLS, CDR2 YYNGEE. The ends were cut back, 0 bases at V and 3 bases at J, with 12 bases in the middle. This CDR3 region has 15 residues.

V gene TRBV6-5 combines with J gene TRBJ1-2; no firm D call. The V gene lost 1 base and the J gene lost 4 bases, with 7 bases spanning the gap. This CDR3 is built from 13 residues. Germline CDR1 and CDR2: MNHEY and SVGAGI. In nucleotides, the CDR3 is TGTGCCAGCAGTTACTACGAGGGCTATGGCTACACCTTC. It codes for CASSYYEGYGYTF.

The rearrangement uses TRBV19 and TRBJ1-1; 9 positions agree with TRBD1. V gave up 8 bases and J gave up 5 bases; unmatched junction bases: 6. The germline V gene encodes CDR1 LNHDA and CDR2 SQIVND (reference sequence). The CDR3 sequence is 13 residues long. The CDR3 DNA reads TGTGCCAGTGGGACAGGGCTTCTGACTGAAGCTTTCTTT. This codes for CASGTGLLTEAFF.

The chain is built from TRBV10-1 and TRBJ2-7; D uncertain. The CDR3 contains 14 residues. V was clipped by 0 bases and J by 6 bases, with 12 bases between them. Germline V gives CDR1 WNHNN, CDR2 SYGVQD (reference sequence). The CDR3 loop reads CASSESIVPSEQYF. In nucleotides, the CDR3 is TGCGCCAGCAGTGAGTCGATAGTCCCCAGCGAGCAGTACTTC.

The CDR3 region is CASSPGLGYEQYF. Written as DNA, the CDR3 is TGTGCCAGTAGCCCCGGACTAGGTTACGAGCAGTACTTC. The chain has TRBV19 and TRBJ2-7; 7 bases align to TRBD2. The germline V gene encodes CDR1 LNHDA and CDR2 SQIVND (reference sequence). The CDR3 loop spans 13 amino acids. The V gene end was trimmed by 6 bases and the J gene end by 4 bases; junction bases not matched to a gene: 6.

The V gene is TRBV27, the J gene TRBJ1-2; no definite D call. CDR1 and CDR2 from the germline V gene are MNHEY and SMNVEV (reference sequence). The V gene lost 8 bases and the J gene lost 6 bases, with 16 bases spanning the gap. CDR3 length: 13 residues. The CDR3 DNA is TGTGCCAGCGGTAGCACGCCGAACAATGGCTACACCTTC. It translates to CASGSTPNNGYTF.

This chain links TRBV4-3 with TRBJ1-2; D may be TRBD1 (6 bases). Germline V gene data show CDR1 as LGHNA and CDR2 as YSLEER. The germline V and J ends were trimmed by 1 base and 4 bases, with 10 bases remaining between them. The CDR3 is made up of 14 amino acids. CDR3 sequence reads: CASSQGEGVYGYTF. CDR3 nucleotide sequence: TGCGCCAGCAGCCAAGGAGAGGGGGTCTATGGCTACACCTTC.

This rearrangement joins TRBV13 to TRBJ2-1; 8 bases are shared with TRBD2. CDR1 is PRHDT and CDR2 is FYEKMQ in the germline V gene (reference sequence). The CDR3 is 14 amino acids. V trimming: 5 bases; J trimming: 6 bases; junction bases outside the gene matches: 6. In DNA, the CDR3 is TGTGCCAGCAGCCCCACCGGGACTAGCAATGAGCAGTTCTTC. Translation gives CASSPTGTSNEQFF.

The chain carries TRBV9 and TRBJ1-4; 8 nucleotides match TRBD1. The length of the CDR3 is 18 residues. The V gene's germline CDR1 is SGDLS and CDR2 YYNGEE. V shed 4 bases, J shed 7 bases, and the junction held 18 bases outside the gene matches. CDR3 sequence reads: CASSYSTLTGEGPEKLFF. Written as DNA, the CDR3 is TGTGCCAGCAGCTACTCGACCTTGACAGGGGAAGGCCCTGAAAAACTGTTTTTT.

The chain joins TRBV6-5 to TRBJ2-7; no firm D call. CDR1 and CDR2 (germline): MNHEY, SVGAGI. V lost 4 bases and J 5 bases, leaving 15 bases between the germline ends. The CDR3 covers 14 residues. CDR3 sequence (DNA): TGTGCCAGCAGTTGGGCCTTGAACTCGGACGAGCAGTACTTC. Its protein is CASSWALNSDEQYF.

The gene calls are TRBV19 and TRBJ2-7, with 7 bases aligning to TRBD1. V dropped 6 bases and J dropped 5; count of bases not matched to a gene: 10. Germline CDR1 LNHDA, CDR2 SQIVND (reference sequence). The CDR3 contains 14 residues. The DNA for the CDR3 is TGTGCCAGTAGGATGACGACAGGGATCCACGAGCAGTACTTC. Amino acids: CASRMTTGIHEQYF. Supplemented by reference TRBV19 and TRBJ2-7, the full variable domain reads DGGITQSPKYLFRKEGQNVTLSCEQNLNHDAMYWYRQDPGQGLRLIYYSQIVNDFQKGDIAEGYSVSREKKESFPLTVTSAQKNPTAFYLCASRMTTGIHEQYFGPGTRLTVT.

The chain combines TRBV19 with TRBJ2-7; TRBD2 aligns across 12 bases. J gave up 2 bases and V 1 base, and 0 bases lay outside the gene matches. The CDR3 length is 15 residues. Germline V gene lookup returns CDR1 LNHDA and CDR2 SQIVND (reference sequence). CDR3 in DNA: TGTGCCAGTAGTATAGGACTAGCGGGGGCCTACGAGCAGTACTTC. Translation: CASSIGLAGAYEQYF.

The chain carries TRBV13 and TRBJ2-2, with 11 bases matching TRBD2. V lost 1 base, J lost 3 bases, and 7 bases stayed unmatched. Germline CDR1 reads PRHDT; CDR2 reads FYEKMQ (reference sequence). The CDR3 loop spans 18 amino acids. In DNA form, the CDR3 reads TGTGCCAGCAGCTTAGAGGAGCTAGCGGGAGGAGACACCGGGGAGCTGTTTTTT. It codes for CASSLEELAGGDTGELFF.

The CDR3 reads CASSHGPYEQYF. CDR3 in DNA: TGTGCCAGCAGTCACGGTCCCTACGAGCAGTACTTC. The chain uses TRBV7-9 and TRBJ2-7; D is uncertain. Per the germline V gene, CDR1 is SEHNR and CDR2 is FQNEAQ (reference sequence). Trimming stripped 6 bases from V and 2 bases from J, with 8 bases between. The length of the CDR3 is 12 residues.

This clone appeared a few times. The rearrangement uses TRBV27 and TRBJ1-1; 7 bases align to TRBD1. This CDR3 spans 14 amino acids. V shed 6 bases and J 5 bases; nucleotides not matched to a gene: 9. CDR1 and CDR2 (germline): MNHEY, SMNVEV (reference sequence). The CDR3 protein is CASSGQAFRTEAFF. The CDR3 nucleotides are TGTGCCAGCAGCGGACAGGCTTTTAGGACTGAAGCTTTCTTT.

CDR3 nucleotide sequence: TGTGCCAGCAGCACAGGGACCAGCTCCTACGAGCAGTACTTC. Amino acids: CASSTGTSSYEQYF. The V and J genes are TRBV6-5 and TRBJ2-7, with D perhaps TRBD1 (6 bases). Trimming left V 6 bases short and J 0 bases short, with 12 bases between. CDR1 and CDR2 from the germline V gene are MNHEY and SVGAGI. The CDR3 runs to 14 residues.

This sequence joins TRBV6-5 and TRBJ2-3, with 9 bases matching TRBD2. The germline CDR1 and CDR2 sequences are MNHEY and SVGAGI. The CDR3 has 16 residues. Losses at the gene ends were 0 bases for V and 4 bases for J; bases not matched to a gene: 5. The CDR3 sequence: CASSYSSGGSADTQYF. In DNA form, the CDR3 reads TGTGCCAGCAGTTACTCAAGCGGGGGGAGCGCAGATACGCAGTATTTT.

The gene calls are TRBV13 and TRBJ1-5, with TRBD1 identical over 9 bases. V was pared by 4 bases and J by 7 bases, with 11 bases of the junction left unmatched. Per the germline V gene, CDR1 is PRHDT and CDR2 is FYEKMQ (reference sequence). This CDR3 region has 16 residues. The DNA of the CDR3 is TGTGCCAGCAGCTCACAGGGGGCGGAAGGTGAACAGCCCCAGCATTTT. It is translated as CASSSQGAEGEQPQHF.

This clone turned up a few times. The rearrangement joins TRBV19 to TRBJ1-1; no clear D gene. Germline-derived CDR1 and CDR2 are LNHDA and SQIVND (reference sequence). V was pared by 10 bases and J by 2 bases, with 11 bases between. CDR3 size: 12 residues. The CDR3: CATQLSNTEAFF. CDR3 nucleotides: TGTGCCACGCAACTCAGTAACACTGAAGCTTTCTTT. Supplemented by reference TRBV19 and TRBJ1-1, the full variable domain reads DGGITQSPKYLFRKEGQNVTLSCEQNLNHDAMYWYRQDPGQGLRLIYYSQIVNDFQKGDIAEGYSVSREKKESFPLTVTSAQKNPTAFYLCATQLSNTEAFFGQGTRLTVV.

CDR3 nucleotides: TGTGCCAGTAGCACGGACAGGGGGAATGAAAAACTGTTTTTT. Residues: CASSTDRGNEKLFF. The chain is built from TRBV19 and TRBJ1-4, with 10 bases lining up with TRBD1. V shed 6 bases, J shed 5 bases, and the junction held 3 bases outside the gene matches. The CDR3 is 14 amino acids. Germline V gene lookup returns CDR1 LNHDA and CDR2 SQIVND (reference sequence).

V is TRBV2 and J is TRBJ2-7; TRBD2 aligns across 7 bases. This CDR3 contains 15 residues. Germline V gene sequence: CDR1 SNHLY, CDR2 FYNNEI. J lost 2 bases, V lost 4 bases, and 8 bases had no gene match. The CDR3 nucleotides read TGTGCCAGCAGTGTAGGGGCTAGCGGAACCTACGAGCAGTACTTC. This sequence encodes CASSVGASGTYEQYF.

This clone was found many times. The chain joins TRBV28 to TRBJ2-7; unclear D gene. Germline loops: CDR1 MDHEN, CDR2 SYDVKM. This CDR3 spans 14 amino acids. The V gene lost 2 bases and the J gene lost 6 bases, with 14 bases spanning the gap. The CDR3 region is CASSLHVRVGEQYF. CDR3 nucleotide sequence: TGTGCCAGCAGTTTACACGTCCGGGTCGGCGAGCAGTACTTC. Drawing the rest from reference TRBV28 and TRBJ2-7, the complete variable domain is DVKVTQSSRYLVKRTGEKVFLECVQDMDHENMFWYRQDPGLGLRLIYFSYDVKMKEKGDIPEGYSVSREKKERFSLILESASTNQTSMYLCASSLHVRVGEQYFGPGTRLTVT.